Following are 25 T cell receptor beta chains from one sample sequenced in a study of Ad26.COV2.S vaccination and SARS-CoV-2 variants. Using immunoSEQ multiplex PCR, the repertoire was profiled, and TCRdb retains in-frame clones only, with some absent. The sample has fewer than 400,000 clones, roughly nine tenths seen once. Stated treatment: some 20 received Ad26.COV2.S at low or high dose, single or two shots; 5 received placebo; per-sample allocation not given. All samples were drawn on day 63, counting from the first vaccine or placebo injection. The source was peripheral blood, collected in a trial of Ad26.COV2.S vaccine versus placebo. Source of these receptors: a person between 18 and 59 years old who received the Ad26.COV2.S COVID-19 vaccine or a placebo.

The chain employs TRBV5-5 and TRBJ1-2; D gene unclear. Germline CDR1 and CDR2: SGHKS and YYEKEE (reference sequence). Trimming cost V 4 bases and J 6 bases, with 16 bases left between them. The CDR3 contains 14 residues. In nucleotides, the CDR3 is TGTGCCAGCAGCACCGGCGGGGTTCCAAATGGCTACACCTTC. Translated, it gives CASSTGGVPNGYTF.

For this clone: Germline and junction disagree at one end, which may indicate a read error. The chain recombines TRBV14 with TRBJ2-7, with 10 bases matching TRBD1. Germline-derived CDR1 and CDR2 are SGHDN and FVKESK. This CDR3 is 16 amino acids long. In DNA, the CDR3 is TGTGTCAGCAGCCAAGTACCGCGACAGGGGGCGACCGAGCAGTACTTC. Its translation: CVSSQVPRQGATEQYF. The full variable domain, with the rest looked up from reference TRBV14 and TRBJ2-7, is EAGVTQFPSHSVIEKGQTVTLRCDPISGHDNLYWYRRVMGKEIKFLLHFVKESKQDESGMPNNRFLAERTGGTYSTLKVQPAELEDSGVYFCVSSQVPRQGATEQYFGPGTRLTVT.

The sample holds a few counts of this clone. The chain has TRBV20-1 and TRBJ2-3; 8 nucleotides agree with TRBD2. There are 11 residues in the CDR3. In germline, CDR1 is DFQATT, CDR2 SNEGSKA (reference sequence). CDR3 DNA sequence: TGCCGAGCGGGGGTTACAGATACGCAGTATTTT. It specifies CRAGVTDTQYF.

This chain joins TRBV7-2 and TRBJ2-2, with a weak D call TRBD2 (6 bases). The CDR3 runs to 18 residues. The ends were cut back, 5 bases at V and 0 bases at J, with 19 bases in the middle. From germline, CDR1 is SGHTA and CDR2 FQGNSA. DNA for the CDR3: TGTGCCAGCAGCCCTCAATGGAGGGTTCTCGCGAACACCGGGGAGCTGTTTTTT. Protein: CASSPQWRVLANTGELFF.

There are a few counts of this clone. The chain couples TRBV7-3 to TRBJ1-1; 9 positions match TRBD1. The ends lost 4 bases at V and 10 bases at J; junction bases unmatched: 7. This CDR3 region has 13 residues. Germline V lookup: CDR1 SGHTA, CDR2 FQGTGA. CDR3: CASSSDRGLVAFF. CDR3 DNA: TGTGCCAGCAGCTCGGACAGGGGTTTAGTAGCTTTCTTT.

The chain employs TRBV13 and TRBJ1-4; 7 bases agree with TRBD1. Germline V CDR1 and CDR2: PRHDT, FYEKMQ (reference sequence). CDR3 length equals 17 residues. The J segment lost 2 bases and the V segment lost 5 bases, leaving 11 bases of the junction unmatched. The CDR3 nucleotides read TGTGCCAGCAGCCCACAGGGGAAGGGGCGCACTAATGAAAAACTGTTTTTT. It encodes CASSPQGKGRTNEKLFF.

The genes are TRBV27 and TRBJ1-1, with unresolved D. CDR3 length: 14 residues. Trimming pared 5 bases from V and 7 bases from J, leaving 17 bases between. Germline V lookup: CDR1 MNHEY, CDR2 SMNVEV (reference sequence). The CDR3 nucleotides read TGTGCCAGCAGTAGTACGACCTCAAAATATGAAGCTTTCTTT. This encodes CASSSTTSKYEAFF.

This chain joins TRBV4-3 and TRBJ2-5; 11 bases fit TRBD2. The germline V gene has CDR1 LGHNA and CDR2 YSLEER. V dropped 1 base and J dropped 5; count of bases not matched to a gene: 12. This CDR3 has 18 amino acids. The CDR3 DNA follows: TGCGCCAGCAGCCAAGGGTTCGCTAGCGGGGGGAATCAGGAGACCCAGTACTTC. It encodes CASSQGFASGGNQETQYF.

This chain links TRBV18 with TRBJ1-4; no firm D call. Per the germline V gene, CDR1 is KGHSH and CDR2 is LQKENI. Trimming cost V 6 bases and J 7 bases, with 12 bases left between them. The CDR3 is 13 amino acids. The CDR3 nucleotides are TGTGCCAGCTCGGAACGAAGCGGTGAAAAACTGTTTTTT. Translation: CASSERSGEKLFF.

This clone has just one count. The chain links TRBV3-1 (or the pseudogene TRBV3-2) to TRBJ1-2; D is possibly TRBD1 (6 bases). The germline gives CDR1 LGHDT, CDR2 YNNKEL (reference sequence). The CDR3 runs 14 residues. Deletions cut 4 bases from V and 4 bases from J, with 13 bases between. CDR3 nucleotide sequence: TGTGCCAGCAGCCTCCCAGGGGTTGCCTATGGCTACACCTTC. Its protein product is CASSLPGVAYGYTF.

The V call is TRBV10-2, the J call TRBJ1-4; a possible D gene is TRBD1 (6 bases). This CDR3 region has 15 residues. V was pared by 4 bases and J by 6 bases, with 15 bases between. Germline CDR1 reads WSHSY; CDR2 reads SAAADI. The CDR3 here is CASSGGTGRDEKLFF. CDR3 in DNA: TGCGCCAGCAGTGGGGGAACAGGGCGGGATGAAAAACTGTTTTTT.

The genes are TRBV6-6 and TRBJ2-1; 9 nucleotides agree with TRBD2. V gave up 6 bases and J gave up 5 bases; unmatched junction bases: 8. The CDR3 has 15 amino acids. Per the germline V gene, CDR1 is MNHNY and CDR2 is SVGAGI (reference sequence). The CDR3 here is CASRERGVYHNEQFF. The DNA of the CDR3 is TGTGCCAGCAGGGAGCGGGGGGTTTATCACAATGAGCAGTTCTTC.

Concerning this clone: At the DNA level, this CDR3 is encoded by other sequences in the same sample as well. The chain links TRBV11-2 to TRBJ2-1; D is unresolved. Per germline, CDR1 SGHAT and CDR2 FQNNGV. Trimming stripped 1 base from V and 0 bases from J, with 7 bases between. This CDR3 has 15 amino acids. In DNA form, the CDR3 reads TGTGCCAGCAGCTTAGGGGCAAGCTCCTACAATGAGCAGTTCTTC. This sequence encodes CASSLGASSYNEQFF.

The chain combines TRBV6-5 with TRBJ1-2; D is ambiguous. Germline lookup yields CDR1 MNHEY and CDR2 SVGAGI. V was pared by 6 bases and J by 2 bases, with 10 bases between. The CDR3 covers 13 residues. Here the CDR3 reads CASRQGANYGYTF. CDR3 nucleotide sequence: TGTGCCAGCAGGCAAGGCGCAAACTATGGCTACACCTTC.

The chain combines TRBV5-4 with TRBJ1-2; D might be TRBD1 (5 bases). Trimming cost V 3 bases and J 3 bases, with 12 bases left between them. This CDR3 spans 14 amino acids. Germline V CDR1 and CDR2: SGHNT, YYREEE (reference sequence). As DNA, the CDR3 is TGTGCCAGCAGCTCCCAGGGACGGGACTATGGCTACACCTTC. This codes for CASSSQGRDYGYTF.

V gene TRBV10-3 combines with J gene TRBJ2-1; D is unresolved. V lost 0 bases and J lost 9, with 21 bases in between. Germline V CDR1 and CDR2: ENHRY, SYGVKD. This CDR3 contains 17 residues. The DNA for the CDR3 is TGTGCCATCAGTGAGTCGACTCCCAGGACCAACCGAGGTGAGCAGTTCTTC. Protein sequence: CAISESTPRTNRGEQFF.

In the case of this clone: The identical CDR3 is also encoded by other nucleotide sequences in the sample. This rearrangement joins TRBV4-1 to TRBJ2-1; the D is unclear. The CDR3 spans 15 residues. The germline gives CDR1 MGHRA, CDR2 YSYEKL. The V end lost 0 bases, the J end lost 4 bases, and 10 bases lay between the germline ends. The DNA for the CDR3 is TGCGCCAGCAGCCAAGATCGAGGCGGTTACAATGAGCAGTTCTTC. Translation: CASSQDRGGYNEQFF.

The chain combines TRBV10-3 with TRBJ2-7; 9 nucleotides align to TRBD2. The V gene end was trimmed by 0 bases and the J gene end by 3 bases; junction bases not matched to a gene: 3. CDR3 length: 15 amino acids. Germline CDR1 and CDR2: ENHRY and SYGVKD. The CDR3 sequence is CAISESGSGGYEQYV. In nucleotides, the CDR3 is TGTGCCATCAGTGAGTCAGGTAGCGGGGGCTACGAGCAGTACGTC.

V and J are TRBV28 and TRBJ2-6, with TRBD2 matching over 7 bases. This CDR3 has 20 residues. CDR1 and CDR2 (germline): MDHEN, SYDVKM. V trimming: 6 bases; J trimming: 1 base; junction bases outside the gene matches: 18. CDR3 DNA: TGTGCCAGCAGCGGAGTGGGGGGGAGATATCACTTGTCTGGGGCCAACGTCCTGACTTTC. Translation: CASSGVGGRYHLSGANVLTF.

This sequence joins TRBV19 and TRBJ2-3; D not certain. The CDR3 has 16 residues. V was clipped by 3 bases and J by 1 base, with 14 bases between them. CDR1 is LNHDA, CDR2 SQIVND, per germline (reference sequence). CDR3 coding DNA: TGTGCCAGTAGTATGTGGGATCCGAAGGGCACAGATACGCAGTATTTT. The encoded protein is CASSMWDPKGTDTQYF.

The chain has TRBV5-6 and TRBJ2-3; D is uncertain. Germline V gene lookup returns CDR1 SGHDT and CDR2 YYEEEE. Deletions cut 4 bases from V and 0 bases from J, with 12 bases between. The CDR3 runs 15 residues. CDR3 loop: CASSRLYVSTDTQYF. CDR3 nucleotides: TGTGCCAGCAGCCGATTGTATGTTAGCACAGATACGCAGTATTTT.

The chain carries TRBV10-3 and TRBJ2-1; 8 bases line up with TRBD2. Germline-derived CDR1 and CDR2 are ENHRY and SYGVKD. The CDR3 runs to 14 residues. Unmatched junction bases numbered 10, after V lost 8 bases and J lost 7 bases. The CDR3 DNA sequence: TGTGCCATCTTATCCGGGACTAGTCTGAATGAGCAGTTCTTC. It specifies CAILSGTSLNEQFF.

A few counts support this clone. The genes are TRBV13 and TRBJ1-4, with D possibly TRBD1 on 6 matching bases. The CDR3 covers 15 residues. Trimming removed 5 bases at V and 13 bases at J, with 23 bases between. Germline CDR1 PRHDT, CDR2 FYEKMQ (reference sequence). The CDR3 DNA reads TGTGCCAGCAGCCGGAGAATGACGGGGGGCGAGGGACTGTTTTTT. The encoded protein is CASSRRMTGGEGLFF.

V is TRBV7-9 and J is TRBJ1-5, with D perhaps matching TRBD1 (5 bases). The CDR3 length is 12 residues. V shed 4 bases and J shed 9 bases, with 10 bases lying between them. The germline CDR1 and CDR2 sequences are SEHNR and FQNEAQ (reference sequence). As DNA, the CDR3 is TGTGCCAGCAGCTCCTCAGGGTTGCCCCAGCATTTT. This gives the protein CASSSSGLPQHF.

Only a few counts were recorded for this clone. The CDR3 DNA sequence: TGTGCCAGACCCGGGACAGATGAAGCTTTCTTT. Protein product: CARPGTDEAFF. The genes are TRBV6-4 and TRBJ1-1, with 7 bases aligning to TRBD1. The V and J ends lost 9 bases and 7 bases, in that order; junction bases with no gene match: 5. Germline V gene data show CDR1 as MRHNA and CDR2 as SNTAGT. CDR3 size: 11 residues.